This T cell receptor beta chain was recorded in a study of early T cells in non-severe SARS-CoV-2 infection listed by TCRdb under 2021. Some background on the complete study: Because TCR sequencing relied on bulk RNA taken from unsorted whole blood, pairing of alpha and beta chains was not possible. What the work shows at the level of the full study, not this receptor alone: VDJdb matching was skewed toward anti-spike CD8 responses and likely underestimated virus-specific expansions by missing private and CD4 specificities.

Sequences MGHDK (CDR1) and SYGVNS (CDR2) are obtained from the germline V gene. V loses 10 bases, J loses 1 base, and the germline ends lie 14 bases apart. Including the terminal cysteine and phenylalanine, the CDR3 comprises 14 residues. Only the CDR3 region is kept as DNA, spanning 42 bases read in frame from base 1. A case-control design nested within a healthcare worker cohort in London, UK, was used, with weekly nasopharyngeal swab PCR tests and blood sampling performed. Between 23 and 31 March 2020, the week of the UK lockdown, healthcare workers were enrolled and then followed up weekly for as long as 16 weeks. This clonotype was detected a few times. This clone's antigen is unknown. No base quality information exists; no much larger clone differs at one position. Library creation used 5' RACE. Sequencing was carried out with a NextSeq 500. The TCR library protocol attached unique molecular identifiers to individual cDNA molecules to correct for sequencing error and PCR bias. TCR alpha and beta chains were both sequenced, and the abundances of alpha and beta sequences in each sample were closely correlated with each other. Concerning the study's data processing: Decombinator V4 was used to perform V gene, J gene and CDR3 annotation of TCR sequences. TCRs were defined as expanded if a significant change between any two time points was detected under a Poisson model with p below 0.0001. TCR abundances were normalised to the total number of TCRs sequenced per sample and expressed as counts per million. MAIT TCRs were defined by TRAV1-2 paired with TRAJ12, TRAJ20 or TRAJ33, and iNKT TCRs by TRAV10 paired with TRAJ18. VDJdb, accessed on 1 November 2021, was searched for TCRs annotated for CMV, EBV and SARS-CoV-2, and TCRs annotated for more than one antigen were excluded. TCRdb applied fastp at Q25 and MiXCR to the public reads, then kept only in-frame beta chains. Records with the same CDR3 protein are collapsed into one entry carrying the most frequent genes and DNA. The V and J calls shown here were made by TCRdb, not taken from the authors' results. The sample table contains nearly 45,000 distinct CDR3 sequences; only one count was recorded for roughly a tenth of them. The ten largest clones represent roughly 10% of the sample.

The TCR originated in an adult who was a healthcare worker with PCR-confirmed SARS-CoV-2 infection or an uninfected control (not recorded which). The chain is assembled from TRBV25-1 and TRBJ2-4, with TRBD1 perhaps the D gene, on 6 matching bases. Sequenced input: whole blood. CDR3 sequence: CAISGARAKNIQYF. The sequenced DNA: TGTGCCATCTCAGGGGCACGGGCCAAAAACATTCAGTACTTC. Supplemented by the reference TRBV25-1 and TRBJ2-4 proteins around the CDR3, the complete variable domain is EADIYQTPRYLVIGTGKKITLECSQTMGHDKMYWYQQDPGMELHLIHYSYGVNSTEKGDLSSESTVSRIRTEHFPLTLESARPSHTSQYLCAISGARAKNIQYFGAGTRLSVL.